The sample holds many counts of the clone carrying this T cell receptor beta chain. What it binds is not known. Isolation recovered at least 6.5 million PBMCs from every sample. The sample comes from a study of blood T cells in healthy people across ages. Study summary: Per every two T cells, about one barcoded beta molecule was captured by template switching. General study points: Naive and antigen-experienced cells were not separated, limiting conclusive comparison. Higher diversity and more naive CD4+ cells were features of long-lived donors, compared to aged donors.

It was with a sample-barcoded 5' primer and a J-beta primer mix that a second PCR of about 7 to 12 cycles was run. In TCRdb, the 5' RACE reads were re-called with MiXCR into one record per CDR3 protein. The sample contains around 650,000 distinct CDR3 sequences, 32% of which appear only once. CDR1 and CDR2 from the germline V gene are LNHNV and YYDKDF (reference sequence). Deletions cut 3 bases from V and 4 bases from J, with 13 bases between. This CDR3 has 14 residues. This TCR was sampled from a woman of 80 years or more in good health. The sequenced material came from blood. The J gene is TRBJ2-7, the V gene TRBV15; TRBD2 might be the D (6 bases). CDR3 protein: CATSSGPGVYEQYF. The CDR3 DNA sequence: TGTGCCACCAGCAGCGGGCCGGGAGTTTACGAGCAGTACTTC.